The rows below give T cell receptor beta chains drawn from one sample of a study of cytomegalovirus exposure and HLA in healthy donors. Some clones are missing from TCRdb's copy, which holds only in-frame ones; the method was immunoSEQ multiplex PCR. The data contain 90,000 to 120,000 clones, around 80% of them seen just once; the ten biggest clones take up 1.2%. Sequencing used PBMCs. All receptors derive from a woman aged 18-29 years in good health and CMV-seronegative. CDR3s include the opening cysteine and the closing phenylalanine or tryptophan. The order of the fields is V gene, D gene, J gene, clone size, CDR3 DNA, CDR3 protein. The D gene is left open where the match is weak. The size of a clone is reported for some rows only, either as once, few or many, or as a class for expanded clones.

>TRBV6-6|-|TRBJ2-3|-
TGTGCCAGCAGTTACCCAGGAACAGATACGCAGTATTTT
CASSYPGTDTQYF
>TRBV28|-|TRBJ1-4|few
TGTGCCAGCAGGACATCTGGTGGTGAAAAACTGTTTTTT
CASRTSGGEKLFF
>TRBV19|-|TRBJ1-5|-
TGTGCCAGTGCGGGGGCTTCGAGTCAGCCCCAGCATTTT
CASAGASSQPQHF
>TRBV5-5|-|TRBJ1-4|-
TGTGCCAGCAGCTTGGTTCGACAATCCGCAACTAATGAAAAACTGTTTTTT
CASSLVRQSATNEKLFF
>TRBV5-8|TRBD1|TRBJ1-1|-
TGTGCCAGCAGCCCCGGACAGGGGGCTTTTAACACTGAAGCTTTCTTT
CASSPGQGAFNTEAFF
>TRBV6-1|TRBD2|TRBJ2-1|-
TGTGCCAGCAAGGGACTAGCGGCTTCCTACAATGAGCAGTTCTTC
CASKGLAASYNEQFF
>TRBV5-6|-|TRBJ1-5|once
TGTGCCAGCAGCTTGCAGGGCAGCAATCAGCCCCAGCATTTT
CASSLQGSNQPQHF
>TRBV6-5|-|TRBJ1-1|-
TGTGCCAGCAGTGACACCTGGAACACTGAAGCTTTCTTT
CASSDTWNTEAFF
>TRBV14|TRBD1|TRBJ2-1|-
TGTGCCAGCAGTAACTACCCGGGACAGGGATGGGGTCGGGATGAGCAGTTCTTC
CASSNYPGQGWGRDEQFF
>TRBV5-1|-|TRBJ2-5|-
TGCGCCAGCAGCTTGGGTTTAGGAGGAGAGACCCAGTACTTC
CASSLGLGGETQYF
>TRBV13|-|TRBJ2-5|-
TGTGCCAGCAGCTCCCGAGGGGGCTATGGGCGGGAAACTTTGGAGGAAACCCAGTACTTC
CASSSRGGYGRETLEETQYF
>TRBV5-1|TRBD1|TRBJ1-3|-
TGCGCCAGCAGCTTGTCAGGGGGGAGCTCTGGAAACACCATATATTTT
CASSLSGGSSGNTIYF
>TRBV4-3|TRBD1|TRBJ2-7|few
TGCGCCAGCAGCCAAATTAGACAGGGCGAGCAGTACTTC
CASSQIRQGEQYF
>TRBV28|-|TRBJ1-4|-
TGTGCCAGCAGTTCCCTCAGGGTTGGGAATGAAAAACTGTTTTTT
CASSSLRVGNEKLFF
>TRBV9|-|TRBJ2-5|-
TGTGCCAGCAGCGTCACAGAGGGGGGGGAGACCCAGTACTTC
CASSVTEGGETQYF
>TRBV6-1|-|TRBJ1-5|once
TGTGCCAGCAGTGCGGCAGGGAAACAGCCCCAGCATTTT
CASSAAGKQPQHF
>TRBV29-1|-|TRBJ1-2|-
TGCAGCGTTGAGGGCAGGGTGGGCTATGGCTACACCTTC
CSVEGRVGYGYTF
>TRBV5-1|TRBD2|TRBJ2-3|-
TGCGCCAGCAGCCCAAAGACTAGCGGGGACGGGGACTTCACAGATACGCAGTATTTT
CASSPKTSGDGDFTDTQYF
>TRBV15|-|TRBJ1-5|-
TGTGCCACCAGCAGAGATCTCGAACAGGGAGTCCAGCCCCAGCATTTT
CATSRDLEQGVQPQHF
>TRBV6-1|-|TRBJ1-1|-
TGTGCCAGCAGTGGACAGGTTGAGGCTTTCTTT
CASSGQVEAFF
>TRBV19|TRBD2|TRBJ2-5|-
TGTGCCAGTAGTATGGTGACTAGCGGGACCCAGTACTTC
CASSMVTSGTQYF
>TRBV5-1|-|TRBJ1-1|few
TGCGCCAGCAGCTTGGTGAGATTGGGCGGGGGGAACACTGAAGCTTTCTTT
CASSLVRLGGGNTEAFF
>TRBV19|TRBD2|TRBJ2-3|-
TGTGCCAGCCAAGCAGCGGGAGGAGGAGATACGCAGTATTTT
CASQAAGGGDTQYF
>TRBV19|TRBD1|TRBJ2-7|-
TGTGCCAGTAGTATGGGACAGGGCGCCTACGAGCAGTACTTC
CASSMGQGAYEQYF
>TRBV11-2|-|TRBJ2-7|once
TGTGCCAGCAGCCACTACGAGCAGTACTTC
CASSHYEQYF
>TRBV4-1|-|TRBJ2-3|-
TGCGCCAGCAGCCATATTCGCGGGGCAACAGATACGCAGTATTTT
CASSHIRGATDTQYF
>TRBV2|TRBD1|TRBJ1-2|-
TGTGCCAGCAGTGTCGAGACAGGGCATCCCCGCGCATTC
CASSVETGHPRAF
>TRBV7-9|-|TRBJ2-7|once
TGTTCCAGCAGCTTAGGACTGGTGAACTACGAGCAGTACTTC
CSSSLGLVNYEQYF
>TRBV19|TRBD2|TRBJ2-1|-
TGTGCCAGCAGTGGACTAGCGGGACGTGGCAATGAGCAGTTCTTC
CASSGLAGRGNEQFF
>TRBV6-1|TRBD1|TRBJ1-1|-
TGTGCCAGCAGGACAGGGGACAACACTGAAGCTTTCTTT
CASRTGDNTEAFF
>TRBV28|-|TRBJ2-7|-
TGTGCCAGCAGCCTAGCCTACTACGAGCAGTACTTC
CASSLAYYEQYF
>TRBV25-1|-|TRBJ1-3|-
TGTGCCAGCAGCGGGACTCCAGGAAACACCATATATTTT
CASSGTPGNTIYF
>TRBV29-1|-|TRBJ2-6|-
TGCAGCGTTGAGGGACTTCTGAGCTCTGGGGCCAACGTCCTGACTTTC
CSVEGLLSSGANVLTF
>TRBV19|-|TRBJ2-7|once
TGTGCCAGTAGTAGTTTGCAGATTCGTGCCGAGCAGTACTTC
CASSSLQIRAEQYF
>TRBV7-6|TRBD2|TRBJ2-3|-
TGTGCCAGCAGCTTACGGACTAGCGGGTTCAGGGAAGATACGCAGTATTTT
CASSLRTSGFREDTQYF
>TRBV19|TRBD1|TRBJ1-5|-
TGTGCCAGTAAGGTGCTACAGGGGGGAAGCAATCAGCCCCAGCATTTT
CASKVLQGGSNQPQHF
>TRBV6-5|TRBD1|TRBJ1-1|-
TGTGCCAGCAGTTACTCGGGGACAGGGTACACTGAAGCTTTCTTT
CASSYSGTGYTEAFF
>TRBV28|-|TRBJ1-2|-
TGTGCCACCTGGGGACTGTTCCCCACCTTC
CATWGLFPTF
>TRBV4-3|TRBD1|TRBJ1-4|few
TGCGCCAGCAGCCAAGACAGGGGGCTGGAACTGTTTTTT
CASSQDRGLELFF
>TRBV7-2|TRBD2|TRBJ2-1|-
TGTGCCAGCAGCTTAGACGGGAGGGCCGGGAATGAGCAGTTCTTC
CASSLDGRAGNEQFF
>TRBV7-8|-|TRBJ1-3|-
TGTGCCAGCAGCCCCCGAAATTTGGCGGGCTCTGGAAACACCATATATTTT
CASSPRNLAGSGNTIYF
>TRBV9|-|TRBJ1-5|-
TGTGCCAGCAGAAACCTCTTCAGGGTGGGGCCTTGCAATCAGCCCCAGCATTTT
CASRNLFRVGPCNQPQHF
>TRBV5-1|-|TRBJ1-1|-
TGCGCCAGCAGCTTGGACAGGGCCTTGAACACTGAAGCTTTCTTT
CASSLDRALNTEAFF